There are many counts of the clone carrying this T cell receptor beta chain. Its antigen remains unknown. TCRdb processed the 5' RACE reads anew with MiXCR; each CDR3 protein has one entry. The sample has roughly 180,000 distinct CDR3 sequences; 9.8% are singletons. Trimming took 5 bases from V and 1 from J, leaving 17 bases between them. This CDR3 contains 16 residues. Germline assignment: CDR1 SEHNR and CDR2 FQNEAQ (reference sequence). This sample is drawn from a study of CD8 T cells in ankylosing spondylitis. Whole-study results and caveats: Within matched ankylosing spondylitis synovial fluid, disease-linked clones were reportedly significantly enriched. Disease-associated clones were CD8+ and fairly uncommon in peripheral blood. Blood from ankylosing spondylitis patients appeared to carry a characteristic roughly 8-variant TCR beta motif.

This chain connects TRBV7-9 to TRBJ1-1, with D maybe TRBD1 (6 bases). This receptor was taken from a female donor with ankylosing spondylitis or in good health (not recorded which). The specimen sequenced was blood, either unsorted or a sorted T cell fraction (not recorded which). The CDR3 DNA reads TGTGCCAGCAGCGTGGGGGCAAACTTATGGAACACTGAAGCTTTCTTT. It is translated as CASSVGANLWNTEAFF.